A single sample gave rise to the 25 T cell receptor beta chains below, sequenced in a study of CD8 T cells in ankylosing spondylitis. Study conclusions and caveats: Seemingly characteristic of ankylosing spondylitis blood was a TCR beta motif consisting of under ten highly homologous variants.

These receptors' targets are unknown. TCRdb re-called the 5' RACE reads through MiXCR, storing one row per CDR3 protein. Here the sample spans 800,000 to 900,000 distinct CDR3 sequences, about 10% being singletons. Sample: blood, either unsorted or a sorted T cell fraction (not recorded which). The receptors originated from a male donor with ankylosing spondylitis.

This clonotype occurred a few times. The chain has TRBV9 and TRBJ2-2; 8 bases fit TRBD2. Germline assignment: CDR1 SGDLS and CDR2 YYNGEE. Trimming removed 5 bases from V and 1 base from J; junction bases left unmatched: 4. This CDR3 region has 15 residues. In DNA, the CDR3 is TGTGCCAGCAGAGTGAGCGGGGGGAACACCGGGGAGCTGTTTTTT. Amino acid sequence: CASRVSGGNTGELFF.

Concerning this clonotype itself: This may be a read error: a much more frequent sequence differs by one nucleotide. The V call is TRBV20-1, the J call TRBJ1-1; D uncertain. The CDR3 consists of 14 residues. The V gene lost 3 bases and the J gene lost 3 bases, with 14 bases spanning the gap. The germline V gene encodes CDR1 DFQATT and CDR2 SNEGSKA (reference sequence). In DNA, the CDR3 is TGCAGTGCTAGCTCAAACAGTGGAGACACTGAAGCTTTCTTT. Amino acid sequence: CSASSNSGDTEAFF.

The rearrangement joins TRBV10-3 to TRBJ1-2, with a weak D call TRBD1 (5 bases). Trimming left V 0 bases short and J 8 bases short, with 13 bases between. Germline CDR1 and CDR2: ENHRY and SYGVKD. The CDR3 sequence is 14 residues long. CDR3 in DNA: TGTGCCATCAGTGAGTCGGTTGGGACTCTGGGCTACACCTTC. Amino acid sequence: CAISESVGTLGYTF.

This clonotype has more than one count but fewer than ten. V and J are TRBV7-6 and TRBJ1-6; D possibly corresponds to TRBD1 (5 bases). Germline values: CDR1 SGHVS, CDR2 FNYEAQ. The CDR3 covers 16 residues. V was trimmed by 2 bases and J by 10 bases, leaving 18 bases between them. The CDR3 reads CASSLIDDRMGSPLHF. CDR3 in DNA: TGTGCCAGCAGCTTAATTGACGACAGAATGGGATCACCCCTCCACTTT.

CDR3 nucleotides: TGCAGCGTTGTACCGACGGTCTATGGCTACACCTTC. Encoded protein: CSVVPTVYGYTF. V and J are TRBV29-1 and TRBJ1-2; no reliable D call. This CDR3 has 12 residues. Germline CDR1 is SQVTM and CDR2 is ANQGSEA. Trimming left V 4 bases short and J 4 bases short, with 10 bases between.

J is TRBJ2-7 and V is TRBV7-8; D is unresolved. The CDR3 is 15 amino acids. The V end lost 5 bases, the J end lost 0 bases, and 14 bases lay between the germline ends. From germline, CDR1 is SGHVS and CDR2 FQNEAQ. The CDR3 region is CASSPRNHSSYEQYF. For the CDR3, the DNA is TGTGCCAGCAGCCCCCGGAATCACAGCTCCTACGAGCAGTACTTC.

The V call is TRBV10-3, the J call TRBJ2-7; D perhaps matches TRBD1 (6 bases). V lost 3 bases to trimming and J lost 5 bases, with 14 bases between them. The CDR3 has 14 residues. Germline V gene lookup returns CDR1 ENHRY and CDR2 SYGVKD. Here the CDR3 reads CAISDGTSTNEQYF. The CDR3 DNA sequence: TGTGCCATCAGTGATGGGACATCAACTAACGAGCAGTACTTC.

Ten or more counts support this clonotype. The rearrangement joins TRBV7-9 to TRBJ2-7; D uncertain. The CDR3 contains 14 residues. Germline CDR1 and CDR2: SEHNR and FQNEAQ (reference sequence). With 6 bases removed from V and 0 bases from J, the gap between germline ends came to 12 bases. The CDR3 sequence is CASSFGGSSYEQYF. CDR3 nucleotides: TGTGCCAGCAGTTTTGGCGGATCCTCCTACGAGCAGTACTTC.

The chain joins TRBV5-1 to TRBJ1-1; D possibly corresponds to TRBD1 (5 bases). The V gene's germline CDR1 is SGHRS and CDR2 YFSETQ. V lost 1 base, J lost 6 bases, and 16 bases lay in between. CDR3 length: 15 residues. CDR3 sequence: CASSLSAGVGAEAFF. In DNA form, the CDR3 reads TGCGCCAGCAGCTTGTCTGCCGGGGTGGGGGCTGAAGCTTTCTTT. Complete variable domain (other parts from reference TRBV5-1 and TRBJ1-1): KAGVTQTPRYLIKTRGQQVTLSCSPISGHRSVSWYQQTPGQGLQFLFEYFSETQRNKGNFPGRFSGRQFSNSRSEMNVSTLELGDSALYLCASSLSAGVGAEAFFGQGTRLTVV.

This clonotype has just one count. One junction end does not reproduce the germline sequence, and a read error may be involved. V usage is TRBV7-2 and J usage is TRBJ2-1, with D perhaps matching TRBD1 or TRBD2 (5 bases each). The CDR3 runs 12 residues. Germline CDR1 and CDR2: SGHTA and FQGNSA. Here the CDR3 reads CASSAPGPRRHF. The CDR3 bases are TGTGCCAGCAGTGCTCCGGGACCGCGTCGACACTTC.

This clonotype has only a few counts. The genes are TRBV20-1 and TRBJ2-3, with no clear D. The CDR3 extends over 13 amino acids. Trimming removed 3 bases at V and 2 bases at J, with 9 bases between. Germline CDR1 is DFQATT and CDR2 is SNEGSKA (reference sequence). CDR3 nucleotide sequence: TGCAGTGCTAGTTCACAGTTCACAGATACGCAGTATTTT. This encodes CSASSQFTDTQYF.

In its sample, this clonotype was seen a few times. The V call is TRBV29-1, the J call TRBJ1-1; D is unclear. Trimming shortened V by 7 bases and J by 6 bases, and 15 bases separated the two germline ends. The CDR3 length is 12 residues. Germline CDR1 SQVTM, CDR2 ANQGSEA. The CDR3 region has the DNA TGCAGCGCTCGAGCGGGGTCCCCTGAAGCTTTCTTT. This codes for CSARAGSPEAFF.

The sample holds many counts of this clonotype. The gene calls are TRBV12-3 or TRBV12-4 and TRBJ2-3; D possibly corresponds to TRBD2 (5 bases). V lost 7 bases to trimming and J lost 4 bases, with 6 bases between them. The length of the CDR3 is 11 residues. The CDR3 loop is CASTGSDTQYF. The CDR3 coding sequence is TGTGCCAGCACGGGATCAGATACGCAGTATTTT.

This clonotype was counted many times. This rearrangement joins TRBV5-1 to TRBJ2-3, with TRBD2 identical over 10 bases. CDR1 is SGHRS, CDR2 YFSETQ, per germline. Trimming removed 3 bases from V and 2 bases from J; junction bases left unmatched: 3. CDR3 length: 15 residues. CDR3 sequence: CASSSTSGFTDTQYF. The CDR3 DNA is TGCGCCAGCAGCTCGACTAGCGGGTTCACAGATACGCAGTATTTT.

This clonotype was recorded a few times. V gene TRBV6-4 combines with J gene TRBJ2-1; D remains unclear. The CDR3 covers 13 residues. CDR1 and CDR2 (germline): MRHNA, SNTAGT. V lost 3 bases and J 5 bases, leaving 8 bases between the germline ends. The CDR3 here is CASSEGLNNEQFF. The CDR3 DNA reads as TGTGCCAGCAGTGAAGGGTTGAACAATGAGCAGTTCTTC.

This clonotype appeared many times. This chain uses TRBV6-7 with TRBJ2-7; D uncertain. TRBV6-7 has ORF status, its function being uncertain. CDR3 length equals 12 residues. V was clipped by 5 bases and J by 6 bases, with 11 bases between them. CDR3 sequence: CASSPSYCEQYF. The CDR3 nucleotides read TGTGCCAGCAGTCCATCTTATTGCGAGCAGTACTTC.

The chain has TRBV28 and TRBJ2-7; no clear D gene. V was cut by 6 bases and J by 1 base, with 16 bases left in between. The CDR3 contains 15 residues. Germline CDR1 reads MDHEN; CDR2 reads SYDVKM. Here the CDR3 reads CASSSPGAASYEQYF. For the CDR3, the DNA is TGTGCCAGCAGCTCGCCGGGCGCGGCGTCCTACGAGCAGTACTTC.

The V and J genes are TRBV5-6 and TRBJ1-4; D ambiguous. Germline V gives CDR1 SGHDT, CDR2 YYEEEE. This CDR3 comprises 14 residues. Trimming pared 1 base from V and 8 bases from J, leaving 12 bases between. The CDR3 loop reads CASSLLGREEKLFF. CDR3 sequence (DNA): TGTGCCAGCAGCTTGTTGGGGAGGGAAGAAAAACTGTTTTTT.

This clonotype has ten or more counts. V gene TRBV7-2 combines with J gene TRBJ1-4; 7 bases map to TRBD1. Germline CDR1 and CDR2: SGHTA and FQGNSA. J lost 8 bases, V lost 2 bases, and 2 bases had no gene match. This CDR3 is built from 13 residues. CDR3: CASSLNRGEKLFF. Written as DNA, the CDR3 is TGTGCCAGCAGCTTAAACAGGGGAGAAAAACTGTTTTTT.

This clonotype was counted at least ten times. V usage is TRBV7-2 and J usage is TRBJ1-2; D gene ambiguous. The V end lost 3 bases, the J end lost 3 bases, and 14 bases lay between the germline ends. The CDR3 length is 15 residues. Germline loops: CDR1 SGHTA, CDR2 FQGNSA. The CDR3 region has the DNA TGTGCCAGCAGCTTTCCTGGGCGGCAGTACTATGGCTACACCTTC. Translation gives CASSFPGRQYYGYTF.

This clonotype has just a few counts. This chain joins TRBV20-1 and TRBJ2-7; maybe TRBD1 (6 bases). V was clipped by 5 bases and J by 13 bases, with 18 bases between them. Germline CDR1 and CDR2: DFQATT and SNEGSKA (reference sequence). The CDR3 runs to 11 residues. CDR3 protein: CSASQGEGGYF. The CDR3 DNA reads TGCAGTGCTTCACAGGGAGAGGGCGGATACTTC.

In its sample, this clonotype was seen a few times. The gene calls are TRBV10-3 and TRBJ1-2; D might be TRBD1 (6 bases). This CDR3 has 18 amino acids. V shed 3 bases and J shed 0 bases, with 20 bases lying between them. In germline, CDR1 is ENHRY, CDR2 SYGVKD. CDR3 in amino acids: CAISDGVTGISPNYGYTF. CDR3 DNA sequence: TGTGCCATCAGTGACGGGGTGACAGGAATCTCGCCTAACTATGGCTACACCTTC.

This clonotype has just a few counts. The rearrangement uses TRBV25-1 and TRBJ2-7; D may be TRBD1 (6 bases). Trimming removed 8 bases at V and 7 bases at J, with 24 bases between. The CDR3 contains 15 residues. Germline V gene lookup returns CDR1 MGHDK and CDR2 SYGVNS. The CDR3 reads CASGRQDTLLGEQYF. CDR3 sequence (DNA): TGTGCCAGCGGGAGACAGGACACGTTACTGGGGGAGCAGTACTTC.

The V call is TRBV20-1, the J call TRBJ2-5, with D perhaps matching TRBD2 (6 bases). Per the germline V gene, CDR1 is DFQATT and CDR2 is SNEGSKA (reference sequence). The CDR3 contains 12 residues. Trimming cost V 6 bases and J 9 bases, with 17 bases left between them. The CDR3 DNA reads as TGCAGTGCCATACTAGCATTTGGGTCCCAGTACTTC. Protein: CSAILAFGSQYF.

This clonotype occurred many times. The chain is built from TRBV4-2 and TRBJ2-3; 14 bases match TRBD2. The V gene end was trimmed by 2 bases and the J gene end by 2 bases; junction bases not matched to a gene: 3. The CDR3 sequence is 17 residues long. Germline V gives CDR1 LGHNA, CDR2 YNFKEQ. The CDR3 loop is CASSQRLAGGHTDTQYF. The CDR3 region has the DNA TGTGCCAGCAGCCAAAGACTAGCGGGAGGGCACACAGATACGCAGTATTTT.